Presented here are 6 T cell receptor beta chains from one specimen sequenced in a study of CD8+CD57+ T cells in acquired aplastic anemia. Investigators profiled TCR beta VDJ and CDR3 from genomic DNA template. A single record per CDR3 protein comes from TCRdb applying MiXCR to the reads. The sample consists of about 170,000 distinct CDR3 sequences, around 45% of them appearing once. Sequenced sample: sorted CD4+, CD8+, or CD8+CD57+ T cells (not recorded which) from PBMCs. These receptors all stem from a human donor in good health.

The gene calls are TRBV2 and TRBJ1-2, with 7 bases matching TRBD1. Losses at the gene ends were 6 bases for V and 4 bases for J; bases not matched to a gene: 5. CDR3 length equals 13 residues. Germline CDR1 is SNHLY and CDR2 is FYNNEI. CDR3 coding DNA: TGTGCCAGCAGCGTATACAGGGGCTATGGCTACACCTTC. This gives the protein CASSVYRGYGYTF. Using reference TRBV2 and TRBJ1-2 for the parts outside the CDR3, the full variable domain is EPEVTQTPSHQVTQMGQEVILRCVPISNHLYFYWYRQILGQKVEFLVSFYNNEISEKSEIFDDQFSVERPDGSNFTLKIRSTKLEDSAMYFCASSVYRGYGYTFGSGTRLTVV.

This clonotype was detected ten times or more. The chain combines TRBV4-1 with TRBJ2-1; D possibly corresponds to TRBD2 (6 bases). The CDR3 covers 16 residues. V was cut by 1 base and J by 9 bases, with 19 bases left in between. CDR1 and CDR2 from the germline V gene are MGHRA and YSYEKL. This CDR3 reads CASSQAYPGSYREQFF. The CDR3 nucleotides read TGCGCCAGCAGCCAAGCCTATCCCGGGAGCTACCGTGAGCAGTTCTTC.

The table lists this clonotype with many counts. V gene TRBV29-1 combines with J gene TRBJ2-7; D unresolved. Trimming removed 7 bases at V and 1 base at J, with 11 bases between. Germline V gives CDR1 SQVTM, CDR2 ANQGSEA. This CDR3 is 12 amino acids long. CDR3 region: CSASTISYEQYF. The DNA of the CDR3 is TGCAGCGCATCGACAATATCCTACGAGCAGTACTTC.

At least ten counts were recorded for this clonotype. This sequence joins TRBV20-1 and TRBJ1-4, with 10 positions matching TRBD1. The CDR3 extends over 14 amino acids. The germline gives CDR1 DFQATT, CDR2 SNEGSKA (reference sequence). V lost 4 bases to trimming and J lost 6 bases; unmatched junction nucleotides: 5. CDR3 bases: TGCAGTGCTACGTCCGGGACAGGGGATGAAAAACTGTTTTTT. It translates to CSATSGTGDEKLFF.

Many counts were recorded for this clonotype. V and J are TRBV2 and TRBJ2-7; no reliable D call. The CDR3 has 14 residues. Trimming removed 8 bases from V and 2 bases from J, with 16 bases in between. CDR1 is SNHLY and CDR2 is FYNNEI in the germline V gene. Here the CDR3 DNA reads TGTGCCAGCGCCTACCAGGTAGGCCCCTACGAGCAGTACTTC. This gives the protein CASAYQVGPYEQYF. Full variable domain (rest looked up from reference TRBV2 and TRBJ2-7): EPEVTQTPSHQVTQMGQEVILRCVPISNHLYFYWYRQILGQKVEFLVSFYNNEISEKSEIFDDQFSVERPDGSNFTLKIRSTKLEDSAMYFCASAYQVGPYEQYFGPGTRLTVT.

The CDR3 loop is CASSSTSASSYEQYF. The CDR3 nucleotides read TGTGCCAGCAGCTCTACTAGCGCGAGCTCCTACGAGCAGTACTTC. The chain combines TRBV7-2 with TRBJ2-7, with 7 bases that match TRBD2. CDR3 length equals 15 residues. Germline V lookup: CDR1 SGHTA, CDR2 FQGNSA. V shed 4 bases and J 0 bases; nucleotides not matched to a gene: 6.